The 31 T cell receptor beta chains below all came from one sample that was sequenced in a study of shared clonotypes between healthy human individuals. TCRdb's copy holds only in-frame clones and misses some; the assay was immunoSEQ multiplex PCR. This table has about 560,000 clones, around 77% appearing once. Sequences were obtained from PBMCs. Receptor source: a woman aged 40 to 49 in good health. Some clones in this sample may be carry-over from other donors' samples.

The J gene is TRBJ2-5, the V gene TRBV7-2; TRBD2 aligns across 12 bases. Trimming at V came to 1 base and at J to 1 base, leaving 10 bases not matched to a gene. Germline V gene data show CDR1 as SGHTA and CDR2 as FQGNSA. CDR3 length: 19 residues. CDR3 coding DNA: TGTGCCAGCAGCTTAGTTCCCACTCTAGCGGGAGGGTTCCAAGAGACCCAGTACTTC. This translates into CASSLVPTLAGGFQETQYF. Using reference TRBV7-2 and TRBJ2-5 for the parts outside the CDR3, the full variable domain is GAGVSQSPSNKVTEKGKDVELRCDPISGHTALYWYRQSLGQGLEFLIYFQGNSAPDKSGLPSDRFSAERTGGSVSTLTIQRTQQEDSAVYLCASSLVPTLAGGFQETQYFGPGTRLLVL.

Remarks on this clone: The germline gene is not matched at one end of the junction; a read error may be the cause. V gene TRBV7-7 combines with J gene TRBJ2-5; tentatively, D is TRBD1 (6 bases). The CDR3 totals 14 residues. Germline loops: CDR1 SSHAT, CDR2 FNYEAQ (reference sequence). The CDR3 DNA is TGTGCTAGCAGCTTAGGGGGATCCGCAGAGACCCAGTACTTC. This translates into CASSLGGSAETQYF. Based on the CDR3 plus reference TRBV7-7 and TRBJ2-5, the full variable domain is GAGVSQSPRYKVTKRGQDVTLRCDPISSHATLYWYQQALGQGPEFLTYFNYEAQPDKSGLPSDRFSAERPEGSISTLTIQRTEQRDSAMYRCASSLGGSAETQYFGPGTRLLVL.

The CDR3 coding sequence is TGTGCCAGCACCATCCGAAGCACAGATACGCAGTATTTT. Protein product: CASTIRSTDTQYF. The chain recombines TRBV28 with TRBJ2-3, with unresolved D. Germline V gene sequence: CDR1 MDHEN, CDR2 SYDVKM. The V end lost 7 bases, the J end lost 0 bases, and 8 bases lay between the germline ends. The CDR3 is 13 residues long.

The rearrangement joins TRBV27 to TRBJ1-2, with D unclear. Per the germline V gene, CDR1 is MNHEY and CDR2 is SMNVEV (reference sequence). CDR3 length: 15 residues. Trimming took off 2 bases at V and 8 bases at J, with 18 bases between the two ends. The CDR3 spells CASSLRVSGARGYTF. CDR3 DNA sequence: TGTGCCAGCAGTTTACGGGTTAGTGGAGCAAGGGGCTACACCTTC.

The CDR3 sequence: CASSIGTGLLTEAFF. For the CDR3, the DNA is TGTGCCAGTAGTATAGGGACAGGGTTGTTGACTGAAGCTTTCTTT. The chain carries TRBV19 and TRBJ1-1; 8 bases fit TRBD1. There are 15 residues in the CDR3. J lost 5 bases, V lost 1 base, and 6 bases had no gene match. Germline CDR1 is LNHDA and CDR2 is SQIVND (reference sequence). Together with reference TRBV19 and TRBJ1-1, the CDR3 gives the full variable domain: DGGITQSPKYLFRKEGQNVTLSCEQNLNHDAMYWYRQDPGQGLRLIYYSQIVNDFQKGDIAEGYSVSREKKESFPLTVTSAQKNPTAFYLCASSIGTGLLTEAFFGQGTRLTVV.

The chain links TRBV9 to TRBJ2-5; D possibly corresponds to TRBD1 (5 bases). Germline CDR1 SGDLS, CDR2 YYNGEE. Trimming left V 4 bases short and J 1 base short, with 14 bases between. The CDR3 consists of 15 residues. CDR3 loop: CASSSSRTGQETQYF. The CDR3 DNA reads as TGTGCCAGCAGCTCTTCGCGAACAGGCCAAGAGACCCAGTACTTC.

The chain recombines TRBV21-1 with TRBJ1-4. TRBV21-1 is annotated as a pseudogene. CDR3 length: 13 amino acids. The CDR3 nucleotides read TGTGCCAGCAACGGGGACCCTAATGAAAAACTGTTTTTT. This codes for CASNGDPNEKLFF.

Concerning this clone itself: A far larger clone is one nucleotide away, so this likely arose from a read error. V usage is TRBV29-1 and J usage is TRBJ2-5; D gene unclear. The CDR3 totals 13 residues. Trimming left V 4 bases short and J 5 bases short, with 14 bases between. Germline CDR1 reads SQVTM; CDR2 reads ANQGSEA. CDR3 loop: CSVAEVARETQYF. CDR3 bases: TGCAGCGTTGCCGAGGTAGCAAGGGAGACCCAGTACTTC.

The V and J genes are TRBV2 and TRBJ2-1; no definite D call. This CDR3 has 11 residues. Between the trimmed V and J ends, which lost 11 bases and 10 bases, there was a span of 15 bases. Germline V lookup: CDR1 SNHLY, CDR2 FYNNEI. The CDR3 DNA sequence: TGTGCCTCCGAGCCAGGACGCGAGCAGTTCTTC. Translating gives CASEPGREQFF.

This clone was seen more than once but under ten times. The chain combines TRBV5-1 with TRBJ1-5, with D maybe TRBD1 (5 bases). The germline CDR1 and CDR2 sequences are SGHRS and YFSETQ. Deletions cut 1 base from V and 3 bases from J, with 11 bases between. This CDR3 has 15 residues. CDR3 bases: TGCGCCAGCAGCTTGATTGGGGGATCCAATCAGCCCCAGCATTTT. Protein product: CASSLIGGSNQPQHF.

The chain employs TRBV7-2 and TRBJ1-1, with D maybe TRBD1 (6 bases). The V gene lost 5 bases and the J gene lost 0 bases, with 16 bases spanning the gap. The CDR3 is made up of 16 amino acids. From germline, CDR1 is SGHTA and CDR2 FQGNSA. The CDR3 loop is CASSHRRTALNTEAFF. In DNA form, the CDR3 reads TGTGCCAGCAGCCACCGCCGGACAGCCTTGAACACTGAAGCTTTCTTT.

The chain joins TRBV27 to TRBJ2-7; D remains unclear. The ends were cut back, 6 bases at V and 1 base at J, with 7 bases in the middle. Germline-derived CDR1 and CDR2 are MNHEY and SMNVEV (reference sequence). The CDR3 is made up of 12 amino acids. The CDR3 loop reads CASRGNSYEQYF. DNA of the CDR3: TGTGCCAGCAGGGGGAATTCCTACGAGCAGTACTTC.

The rearrangement links TRBV28 to TRBJ1-5, with TRBD1 matching 7 bases. Trimming removed 5 bases from V and 1 base from J; junction bases left unmatched: 5. The CDR3 covers 15 residues. Germline-derived CDR1 and CDR2 are MDHEN and SYDVKM. The CDR3 DNA reads TGTGCCAGCAGTAACAGGGGTGGGAGCAATCAGCCCCAGCATTTT. This translates into CASSNRGGSNQPQHF.

About this clone: This likely came from a read error, as a far larger clone is one base away. V gene TRBV30 combines with J gene TRBJ1-2, with 7 positions matching TRBD1. Germline assignment: CDR1 GTSNPN and CDR2 SVGIG (reference sequence). With V trimmed by 1 base and J by 3 bases, 11 bases remained unmatched. This CDR3 is built from 16 residues. DNA of the CDR3: TGTGCCTGGAGTGCCAACCCACAGGGGACTCACTATGGCTACACCTTC. It yields the protein CAWSANPQGTHYGYTF.

The V and J genes are TRBV7-7 and TRBJ2-5; 7 bases are shared with TRBD2. V was pared by 5 bases and J by 2 bases, with 8 bases of the junction left unmatched. Germline V CDR1 and CDR2: SSHAT, FNYEAQ (reference sequence). The CDR3 consists of 15 residues. Here the CDR3 DNA reads TGTGCCAGCAGCATTTCGGGGACTACACAAGAGACCCAGTACTTC. Translating gives CASSISGTTQETQYF.

The V gene is TRBV18, the J gene TRBJ1-1, with D tentatively TRBD1 (5 bases). The V end lost 3 bases, the J end lost 7 bases, and 12 bases lay between the germline ends. The CDR3 is made up of 13 amino acids. Germline CDR1 reads KGHSH; CDR2 reads LQKENI. This chain's CDR3 is CASSPGGGVEAFF. DNA for the CDR3: TGTGCCAGCTCACCGGGTGGAGGGGTTGAAGCTTTCTTT.

The genes are TRBV11-2 and TRBJ2-7; 9 bases align to TRBD2. This CDR3 spans 15 amino acids. V lost 4 bases, J lost 3 bases, and 7 bases stayed unmatched. CDR1 is SGHAT and CDR2 is FQNNGV in the germline V gene. The CDR3 sequence: CASSWEREVYYEQYF. As DNA, the CDR3 is TGTGCCAGCAGCTGGGAGCGGGAGGTCTACTACGAGCAGTACTTC.

The genes are TRBV28 and TRBJ2-3; 8 bases fit TRBD1. Germline V gives CDR1 MDHEN, CDR2 SYDVKM. The CDR3 runs to 17 residues. The junction had 7 bases not matched to a gene; V was cut back by 2 bases and J by 0 bases. The CDR3 here is CASSLLRGQASTDTQYF. The DNA for the CDR3 is TGTGCCAGCAGTTTACTCAGGGGACAGGCAAGCACAGATACGCAGTATTTT. The whole variable domain, filled in from reference TRBV28 and TRBJ2-3, reads DVKVTQSSRYLVKRTGEKVFLECVQDMDHENMFWYRQDPGLGLRLIYFSYDVKMKEKGDIPEGYSVSREKKERFSLILESASTNQTSMYLCASSLLRGQASTDTQYFGPGTRLTVL.

The chain has TRBV28 and TRBJ2-5, with a possible D match to TRBD2 (6 bases). This CDR3 has 15 amino acids. Trimming shortened V by 2 bases and J by 1 base, and 11 bases separated the two germline ends. Germline CDR1 is MDHEN and CDR2 is SYDVKM. The CDR3 bases are TGTGCCAGCAGTTTAAGGAGGGAGAGCCAAGAGACCCAGTACTTC. Residues: CASSLRRESQETQYF.

The J gene is TRBJ2-1, the V gene TRBV6-4; 11 bases are shared with TRBD2. Unmatched junction bases numbered 1, after V lost 5 bases and J lost 1 base. The germline CDR1 and CDR2 sequences are MRHNA and SNTAGT. This CDR3 comprises 15 residues. The CDR3 sequence: CASSRTSGSYNEQFF. The CDR3, as DNA: TGTGCCAGCAGTCGGACTAGCGGGTCCTACAATGAGCAGTTCTTC.

The chain uses TRBV29-1 and TRBJ2-7; 10 bases fit TRBD2. CDR3 size: 14 residues. J lost 5 bases, V lost 2 bases, and 6 bases had no gene match. From germline, CDR1 is SQVTM and CDR2 ANQGSEA. This CDR3 is CSVEIAGGRNEQYF. In DNA, the CDR3 is TGCAGCGTTGAAATAGCGGGAGGTAGGAACGAGCAGTACTTC.

The V and J genes are TRBV2 and TRBJ2-7, with TRBD2 matching 11 bases. The CDR3 is 18 amino acids. V lost 6 bases and J lost 3; bases outside the gene matches: 16. Germline V CDR1 and CDR2: SNHLY, FYNNEI. In DNA form, the CDR3 reads TGTGCCAGCAGCCCCCTGACTAGCGGGAAGAGTGGGGACTACGAGCAGTACTTC. Residues: CASSPLTSGKSGDYEQYF.

This clone was detected a few times. This chain joins TRBV10-2 and TRBJ1-5, with D tentatively TRBD1 (5 bases). CDR1 is WSHSY and CDR2 is SAAADI in the germline V gene. The CDR3 spans 14 residues. Trimming took off 2 bases at V and 6 bases at J, with 11 bases between the two ends. CDR3 loop: CASSEQGDGQPQHF. The CDR3 nucleotides are TGCGCCAGCAGTGAGCAGGGTGACGGTCAGCCCCAGCATTTT.

V is TRBV7-9 and J is TRBJ1-1; no firm D call. The CDR3 spans 15 residues. CDR1 and CDR2 from the germline V gene are SEHNR and FQNEAQ (reference sequence). Trimming removed 5 bases from V and 1 base from J, with 14 bases in between. CDR3: CASSLTSAGNTEAFF. The CDR3 region has the DNA TGTGCCAGCAGCCTAACTTCCGCAGGGAACACTGAAGCTTTCTTT.

The chain recombines TRBV18 with TRBJ1-1, with 10 nucleotides matching TRBD1. Germline V gene sequence: CDR1 KGHSH, CDR2 LQKENI. The CDR3 length is 14 residues. Trimming at V came to 2 bases and at J to 3 bases, leaving 0 bases not matched to a gene. Here the CDR3 reads CASSPDRGHTEAFF. Written as DNA, the CDR3 is TGTGCCAGCTCACCAGACAGGGGGCACACTGAAGCTTTCTTT.

The CDR3 here is CASRELTSGNNEQFF. The CDR3 bases are TGCGCCAGCCGGGAATTGACTAGCGGGAACAATGAGCAGTTCTTC. The V gene is TRBV4-1, the J gene TRBJ2-1; 11 bases align to TRBD2. Germline trimming cut 8 bases from V and 5 bases from J; bases unmatched to any gene: 8. CDR1 MGHRA and CDR2 YSYEKL come from the germline V gene. The CDR3 loop spans 15 amino acids.

V usage is TRBV11-1 and J usage is TRBJ2-1; 11 bases match TRBD2. The CDR3 totals 16 residues. CDR1 and CDR2 (germline): SGHAT, FQDESV (reference sequence). Trimming took 4 bases from V and 7 from J; bases not matched to a gene: 9. Here the CDR3 reads CASSSLTSGIRNEQFF. Here the CDR3 DNA reads TGTGCCAGCAGCTCCCTGACTAGCGGGATTAGGAATGAGCAGTTCTTC.

The chain uses TRBV5-8 and TRBJ1-5; no definite D call. Germline CDR1 is SGHTS and CDR2 is YDEGEE. The CDR3 sequence is 15 residues long. Trimming removed 0 bases from V and 6 bases from J, with 13 bases in between. This CDR3 reads CASSLVLGYGQPQHF. The CDR3 DNA follows: TGTGCCAGCAGCTTGGTGTTGGGGTACGGTCAGCCCCAGCATTTT.

Notes on this clone: Given a far larger clone just one base away, this is likely a sequencing read error. In the same sample, other DNA sequences code for this CDR3. The chain has TRBV11-1 and TRBJ2-7; D might be TRBD2 (6 bases). The CDR3 length is 13 residues. CDR1 is SGHAT and CDR2 is FQDESV in the germline V gene (reference sequence). The CDR3 DNA reads as TGCGCCAGCAGCTTAGGAGGGGTTAGCGAGCAGTACTTC. This encodes CASSLGGVSEQYF.

The V and J genes are TRBV18 and TRBJ2-3; 9 nucleotides align to TRBD1. Trimming took 3 bases from V and 0 from J; bases not matched to a gene: 7. Germline loops: CDR1 KGHSH, CDR2 LQKENI. CDR3 size: 17 residues. The CDR3 here is CASSPRGQGQSTDTQYF. In nucleotides, the CDR3 is TGTGCCAGCTCACCGCGAGGACAGGGGCAAAGCACAGATACGCAGTATTTT.

The V call is TRBV29-1, the J call TRBJ2-7, with 10 nucleotides matching TRBD1. V lost 5 bases and J lost 3; bases outside the gene matches: 7. The CDR3 consists of 14 residues. Germline V gene sequence: CDR1 SQVTM, CDR2 ANQGSEA. CDR3 coding DNA: TGCAGCGTTTCCCGCCGGACAGGGGGCTACGAGCAGTACTTC. This translates into CSVSRRTGGYEQYF.